Listed below are T cell receptor beta chains from one sample, sequenced in a study of blood T cells in healthy people across ages. TCRdb reprocessed the 5' RACE reads via MiXCR and lists one record per CDR3 protein. Of about 970,000 distinct CDR3 sequences in the sample, roughly half were seen once. The material sequenced was blood. The receptors come from a woman aged 55 to 70 in good health. CDR3s include the opening cysteine and the closing phenylalanine or tryptophan.

v_call cdr3_aa
TRBV15 CATSRGPGLADNEQFF
TRBV29-1 CSVRRDDYEQYF
TRBV29-1 CSVEGQGGRGRDGQYF
TRBV7-2 CASSPDVLKAFF
TRBV7-8 CASSLGASGRIYEQYF
TRBV7-2 CASSARFGETQYF
TRBV27 CASTEPGGLTAKQYF
TRBV20-1 CSARPRTKPSYEQYF
TRBV4-1 CASSQERGVQQPQHF
TRBV5-1 CASSLEAREGVDTQYF
TRBV29-1 CSVMGTFQTQYF
TRBV3-1 CASSQDQAGGREQFF
TRBV4-1 CASSQAKKGVGSYEQYF
TRBV12-3/TRBV12-4 CASSFGGTRSYNSPLHF
TRBV12-3/TRBV12-4 CASSSRASGVGELFF
TRBV24-1 CATSDPLETQYF
TRBV7-2 CASRFRETQYF
TRBV7-7 CASSWVGTAGQETQYF
TRBV2 CASSEGLAKETQYF
TRBV4-2 CASSQDDAGGDVSDTQYF
TRBV4-3 CASSQATPVAARTYTDTQYF
TRBV4-2 CASSQDSSSYEQYF
TRBV27 CASSDLAGDFTDTQYF
TRBV25-1 CASSDASGSSYNEQYF
TRBV14 CASSQQRRLATQYF
TRBV5-6 CASSFLSGSTEQFF
TRBV12-3/TRBV12-4 CASSSHRRGSYEQYF
TRBV13 CASSLRGSTDSHTQYF
TRBV4-2 CASSQSGFASGASSYEQYF
TRBV24-1 CATSQGAGYNEQFF
TRBV15 CATSRDPGPDYGYTF
TRBV29-1 CSVESLAGVEQYF
TRBV21-1 CASSNSRGRRNEQYF
TRBV30 CAWTQGGEETQYF
TRBV29-1 CSTAGGDLYADTQYF
TRBV4-2 CASSQTAGGGAFF
TRBV2 CASSSHGTGLQPQHF
TRBV4-1 CASSQDPTRRETQYF
TRBV14 CARSRIRQKARLVLQPYEQYF
TRBV12-3/TRBV12-4 CASSFIRYGYTF
TRBV7-8 CASSGYAGVNEKLFF
TRBV29-1 CSAGQGWERTEAFF
TRBV27 CASMAGMGRSLETQYF
TRBV6-5 CASSKAGARGEAFF
TRBV29-1 CSVEGPGSGYEQYF
TRBV12-3/TRBV12-4 CASSSTESSYNEQFF
TRBV4-1 CASSQGASGLTSQYF
TRBV25-1 CATMEPGTDTQYF
TRBV29-1 CSFWDRANYGYTF
TRBV20-1 CSAIREEDTQYF
TRBV20-1 CSATGAGGSYNEQFF
TRBV15 CATSRAASLNQPQHF
TRBV4-1 CASSPRMVYSSGNTIYF
TRBV27 CASSSSRGPQETQYF
TRBV10-3 CAISDGTSFEQFF
TRBV21-1 CASSNKRTSGSRETQYF
TRBV30 CAWAKHTTGGGYTF
TRBV7-2 CASSPDQVNTEAFF
TRBV28 CASSPAWDRGFSYEQYF